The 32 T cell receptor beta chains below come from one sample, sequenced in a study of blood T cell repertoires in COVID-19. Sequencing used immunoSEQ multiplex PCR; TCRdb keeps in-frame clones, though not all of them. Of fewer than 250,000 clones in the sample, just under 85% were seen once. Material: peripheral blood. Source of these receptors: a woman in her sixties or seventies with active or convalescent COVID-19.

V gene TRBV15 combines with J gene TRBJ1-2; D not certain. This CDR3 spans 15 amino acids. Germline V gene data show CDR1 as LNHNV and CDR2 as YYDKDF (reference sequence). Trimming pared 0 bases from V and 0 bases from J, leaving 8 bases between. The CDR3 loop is CATSRDHAANYGYTF. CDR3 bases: TGTGCCACCAGCAGAGATCACGCAGCTAACTATGGCTACACCTTC.

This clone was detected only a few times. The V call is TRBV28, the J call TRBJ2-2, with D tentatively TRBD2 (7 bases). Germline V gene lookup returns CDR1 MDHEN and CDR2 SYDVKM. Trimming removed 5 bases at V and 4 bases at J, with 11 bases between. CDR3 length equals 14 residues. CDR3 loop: CASSLGGATGELFF. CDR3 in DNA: TGTGCCAGCAGTCTAGGGGGGGCCACCGGGGAGCTGTTTTTT.

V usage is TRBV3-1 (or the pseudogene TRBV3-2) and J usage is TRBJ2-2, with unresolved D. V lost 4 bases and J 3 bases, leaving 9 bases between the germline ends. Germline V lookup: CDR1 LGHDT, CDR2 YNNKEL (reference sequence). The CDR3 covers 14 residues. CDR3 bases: TGTGCCAGCAGCCTTATTTTAGACACCGGGGAGCTGTTTTTT. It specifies CASSLILDTGELFF.

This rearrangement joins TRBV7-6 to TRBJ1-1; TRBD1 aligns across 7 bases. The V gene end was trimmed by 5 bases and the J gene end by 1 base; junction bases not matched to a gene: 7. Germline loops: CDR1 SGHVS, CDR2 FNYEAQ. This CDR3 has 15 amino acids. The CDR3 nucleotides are TGTGCCAGCAGCCTGACAGGGCGAGGGAACACTGAAGCTTTCTTT. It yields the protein CASSLTGRGNTEAFF. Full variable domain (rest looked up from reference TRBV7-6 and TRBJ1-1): GAGVSQSPRYKVTKRGQDVALRCDPISGHVSLYWYRQALGQGPEFLTYFNYEAQQDKSGLPNDRFSAERPEGSISTLTIQRTEQRDSAMYRCASSLTGRGNTEAFFGQGTRLTVV.

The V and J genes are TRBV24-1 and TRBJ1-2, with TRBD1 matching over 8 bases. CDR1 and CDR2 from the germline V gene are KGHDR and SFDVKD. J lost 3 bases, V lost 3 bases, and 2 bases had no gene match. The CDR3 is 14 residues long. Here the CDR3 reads CATSDDRGHYGYTF. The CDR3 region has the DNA TGTGCCACCAGTGATGACAGGGGACACTATGGCTACACCTTC.

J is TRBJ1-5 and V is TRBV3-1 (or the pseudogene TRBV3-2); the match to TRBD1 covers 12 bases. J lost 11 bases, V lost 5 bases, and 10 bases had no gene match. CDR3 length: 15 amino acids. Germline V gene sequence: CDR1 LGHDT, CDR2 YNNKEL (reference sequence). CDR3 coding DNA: TGTGCCAGCAGCGAATATCCGGGACAGGGGGCAACCCAGCATTTT. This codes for CASSEYPGQGATQHF.

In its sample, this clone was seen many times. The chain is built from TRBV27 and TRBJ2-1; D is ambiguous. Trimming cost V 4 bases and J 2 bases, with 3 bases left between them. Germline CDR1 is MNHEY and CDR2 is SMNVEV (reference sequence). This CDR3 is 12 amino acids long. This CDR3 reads CASSSTYNEQFF. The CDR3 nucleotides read TGTGCCAGCAGTTCTACCTACAATGAGCAGTTCTTC.

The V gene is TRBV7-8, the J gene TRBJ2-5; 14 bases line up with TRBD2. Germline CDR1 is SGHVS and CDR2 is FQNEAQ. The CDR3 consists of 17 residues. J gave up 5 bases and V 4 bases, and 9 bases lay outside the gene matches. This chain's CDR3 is CASSYPGLAGDTETQYF. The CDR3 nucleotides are TGTGCCAGCAGCTACCCGGGACTAGCGGGAGATACGGAGACCCAGTACTTC.

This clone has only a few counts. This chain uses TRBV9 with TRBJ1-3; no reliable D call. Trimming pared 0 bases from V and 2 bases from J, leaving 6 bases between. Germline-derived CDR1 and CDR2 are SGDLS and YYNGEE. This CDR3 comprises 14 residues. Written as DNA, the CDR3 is TGTGCCAGCAGCGTAGACTCGGCTGGAAACACCATATATTTT. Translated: CASSVDSAGNTIYF.

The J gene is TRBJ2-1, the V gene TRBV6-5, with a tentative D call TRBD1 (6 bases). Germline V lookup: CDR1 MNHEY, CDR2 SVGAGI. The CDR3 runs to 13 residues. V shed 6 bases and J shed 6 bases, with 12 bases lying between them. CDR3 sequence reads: CASRPTGRNEQFF. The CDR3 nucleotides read TGTGCCAGCAGGCCAACAGGGCGCAATGAGCAGTTCTTC.

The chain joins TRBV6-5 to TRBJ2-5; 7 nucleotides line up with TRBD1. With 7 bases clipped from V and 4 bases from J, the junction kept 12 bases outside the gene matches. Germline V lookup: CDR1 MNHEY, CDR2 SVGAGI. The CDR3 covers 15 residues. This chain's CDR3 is CASIHAAGGRETQYF. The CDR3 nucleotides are TGTGCCAGCATTCATGCGGCAGGGGGAAGAGAGACCCAGTACTTC.

In DNA form, the CDR3 reads TGTGCCAGCAGCTTGTTTCTAAGCGGGGGCACAGATACGCAGTATTTT. As protein: CASSLFLSGGTDTQYF. The genes are TRBV5-6 and TRBJ2-3, with TRBD2 identical over 7 bases. V was pared by 1 base and J by 1 base, with 6 bases of the junction left unmatched. This CDR3 has 16 residues. Looked up from germline, CDR1 is SGHDT and CDR2 is YYEEEE.

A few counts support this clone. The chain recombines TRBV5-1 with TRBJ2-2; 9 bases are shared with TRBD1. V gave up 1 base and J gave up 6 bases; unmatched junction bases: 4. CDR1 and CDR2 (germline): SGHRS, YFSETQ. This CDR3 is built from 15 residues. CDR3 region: CASSLRQGDSGELFF. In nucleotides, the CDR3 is TGCGCCAGCAGCTTGCGACAGGGGGATTCCGGGGAGCTGTTTTTT. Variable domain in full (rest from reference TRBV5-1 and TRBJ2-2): KAGVTQTPRYLIKTRGQQVTLSCSPISGHRSVSWYQQTPGQGLQFLFEYFSETQRNKGNFPGRFSGRQFSNSRSEMNVSTLELGDSALYLCASSLRQGDSGELFFGEGSRLTVL.

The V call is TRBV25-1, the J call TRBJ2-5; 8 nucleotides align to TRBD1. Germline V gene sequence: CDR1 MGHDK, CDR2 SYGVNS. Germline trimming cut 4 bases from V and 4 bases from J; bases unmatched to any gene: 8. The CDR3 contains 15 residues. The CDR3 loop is CASSGQGLPGETQYF. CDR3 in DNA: TGTGCCAGCAGTGGACAGGGGCTACCGGGAGAGACCCAGTACTTC.

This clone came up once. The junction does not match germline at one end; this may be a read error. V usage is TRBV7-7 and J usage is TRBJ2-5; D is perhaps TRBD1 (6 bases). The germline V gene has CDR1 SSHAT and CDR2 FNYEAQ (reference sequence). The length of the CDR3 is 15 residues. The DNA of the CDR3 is TGTGCTAGCAGCTTAGAGGCAGGGGTCTGGGAGACCCAGTACTTC. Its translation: CASSLEAGVWETQYF.

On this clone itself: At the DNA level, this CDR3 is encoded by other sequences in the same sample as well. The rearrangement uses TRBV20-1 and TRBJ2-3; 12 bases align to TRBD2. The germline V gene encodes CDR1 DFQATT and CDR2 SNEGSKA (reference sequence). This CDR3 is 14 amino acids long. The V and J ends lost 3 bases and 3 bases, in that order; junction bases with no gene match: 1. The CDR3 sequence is CSASTSGGTDTQYF. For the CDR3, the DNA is TGCAGTGCTAGTACTAGCGGGGGGACAGATACGCAGTATTTT.

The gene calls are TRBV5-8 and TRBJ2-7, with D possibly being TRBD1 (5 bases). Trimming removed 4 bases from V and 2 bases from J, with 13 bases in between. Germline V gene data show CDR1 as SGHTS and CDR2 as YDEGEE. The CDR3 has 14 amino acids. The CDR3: CASSGRAGTYEQYV. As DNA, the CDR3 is TGTGCCAGCAGCGGCCGGGCAGGGACCTACGAGCAGTACGTC.

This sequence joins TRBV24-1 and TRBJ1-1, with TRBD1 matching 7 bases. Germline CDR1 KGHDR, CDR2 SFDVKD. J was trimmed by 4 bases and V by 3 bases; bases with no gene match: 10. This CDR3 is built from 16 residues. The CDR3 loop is CATSDPTRTGGTEAFF. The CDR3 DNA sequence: TGTGCCACCAGTGATCCCACCCGGACAGGCGGCACTGAAGCTTTCTTT.

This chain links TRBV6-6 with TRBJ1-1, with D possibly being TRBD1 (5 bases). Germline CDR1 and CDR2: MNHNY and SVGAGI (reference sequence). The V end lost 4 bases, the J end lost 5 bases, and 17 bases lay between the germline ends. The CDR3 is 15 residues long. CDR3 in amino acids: CASSFQWTFLTEAFF. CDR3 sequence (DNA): TGTGCCAGCAGTTTTCAGTGGACATTCTTAACTGAAGCTTTCTTT.

The CDR3: CASSEEQSSSGNTIYF. As DNA, the CDR3 is TGTGCCAGCAGTGAAGAACAGTCGTCCTCTGGAAACACCATATATTTT. The V call is TRBV6-1, the J call TRBJ1-3; no clear D. The CDR3 runs 16 residues. Germline values: CDR1 MNHNS, CDR2 SASEGT. V lost 1 base, J lost 0 bases, and 10 bases lay in between.

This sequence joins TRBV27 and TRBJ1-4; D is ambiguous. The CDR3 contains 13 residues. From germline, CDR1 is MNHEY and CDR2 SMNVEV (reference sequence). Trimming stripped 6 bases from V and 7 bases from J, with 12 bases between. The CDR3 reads CASSRETGEKLFF. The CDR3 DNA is TGTGCCAGCAGCCGCGAAACTGGTGAAAAACTGTTTTTT.

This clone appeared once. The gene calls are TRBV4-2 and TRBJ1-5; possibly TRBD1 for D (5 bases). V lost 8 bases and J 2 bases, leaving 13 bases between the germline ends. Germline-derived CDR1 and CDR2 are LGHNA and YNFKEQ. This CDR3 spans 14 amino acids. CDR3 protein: CASGRTGGNQPQHF. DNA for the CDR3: TGTGCCAGCGGACGAACGGGGGGCAATCAGCCCCAGCATTTT.

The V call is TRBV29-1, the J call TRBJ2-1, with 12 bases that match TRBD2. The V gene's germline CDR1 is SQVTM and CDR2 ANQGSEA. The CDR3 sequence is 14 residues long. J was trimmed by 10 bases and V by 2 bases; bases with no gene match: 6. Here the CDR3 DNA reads TGCAGCGTTGAACCTAGCGGGGGGGCAGGGGAGCAGTTCTTC. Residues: CSVEPSGGAGEQFF.

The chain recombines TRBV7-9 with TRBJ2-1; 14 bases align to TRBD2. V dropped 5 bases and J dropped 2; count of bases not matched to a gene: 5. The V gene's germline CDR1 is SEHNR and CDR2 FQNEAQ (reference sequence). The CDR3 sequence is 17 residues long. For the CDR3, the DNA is TGTGCCAGCAGCATGGGACTAGCGGGAGCAACCTACAATGAGCAGTTCTTC. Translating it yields CASSMGLAGATYNEQFF.

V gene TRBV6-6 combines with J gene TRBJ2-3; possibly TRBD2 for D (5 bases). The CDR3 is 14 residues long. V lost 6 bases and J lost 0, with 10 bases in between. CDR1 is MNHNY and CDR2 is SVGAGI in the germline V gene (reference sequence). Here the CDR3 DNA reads TGTGCCAGCAGCATCGACTATAGCACAGATACGCAGTATTTT. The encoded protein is CASSIDYSTDTQYF.

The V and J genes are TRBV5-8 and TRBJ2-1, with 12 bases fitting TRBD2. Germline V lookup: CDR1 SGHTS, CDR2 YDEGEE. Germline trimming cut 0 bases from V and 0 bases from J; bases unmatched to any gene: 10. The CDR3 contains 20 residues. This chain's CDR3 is CASSLELLAGGSSSYNEQFF. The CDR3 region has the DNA TGTGCCAGCAGCTTGGAACTTCTAGCGGGAGGGTCCAGCTCCTACAATGAGCAGTTCTTC.

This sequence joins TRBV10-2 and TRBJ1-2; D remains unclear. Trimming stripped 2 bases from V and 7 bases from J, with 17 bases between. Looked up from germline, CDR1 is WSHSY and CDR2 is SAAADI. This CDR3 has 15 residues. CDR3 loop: CASSEPGSFSGGYTF. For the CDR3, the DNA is TGCGCCAGCAGTGAGCCCGGGAGCTTTTCCGGTGGCTACACCTTC.

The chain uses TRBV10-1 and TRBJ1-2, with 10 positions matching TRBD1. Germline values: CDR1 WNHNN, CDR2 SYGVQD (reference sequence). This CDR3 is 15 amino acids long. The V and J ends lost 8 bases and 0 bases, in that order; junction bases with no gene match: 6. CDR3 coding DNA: TGCGCCAGCCGGGACAGGGGTTGTGCTAACTATGGCTACACCTTC. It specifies CASRDRGCANYGYTF.

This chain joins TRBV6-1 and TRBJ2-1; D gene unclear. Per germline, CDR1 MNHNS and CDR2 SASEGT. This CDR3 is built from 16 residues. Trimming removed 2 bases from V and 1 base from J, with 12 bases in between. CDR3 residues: CASSEQRQMSYNEQFF. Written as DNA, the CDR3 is TGTGCCAGCAGTGAACAGAGGCAGATGTCCTACAATGAGCAGTTCTTC.

CDR3 protein: CASKGRGGGTGELFF. CDR3 DNA: TGTGCCAGCAAGGGTCGGGGAGGAGGCACCGGGGAGCTGTTTTTT. V and J are TRBV3-1 (or the pseudogene TRBV3-2) and TRBJ2-2, with D perhaps TRBD2 (6 bases). The CDR3 covers 15 residues. Deletions cut 7 bases from V and 4 bases from J, with 16 bases between. The V gene's germline CDR1 is LGHDT and CDR2 YNNKEL (reference sequence).

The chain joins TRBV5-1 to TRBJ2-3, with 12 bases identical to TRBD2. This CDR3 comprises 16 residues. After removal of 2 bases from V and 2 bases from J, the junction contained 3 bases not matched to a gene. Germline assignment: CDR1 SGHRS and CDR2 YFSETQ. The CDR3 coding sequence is TGCGCCAGCAGCTTTGGACTAGCGGGGCCCACAGATACGCAGTATTTT. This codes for CASSFGLAGPTDTQYF. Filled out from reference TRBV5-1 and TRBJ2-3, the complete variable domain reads KAGVTQTPRYLIKTRGQQVTLSCSPISGHRSVSWYQQTPGQGLQFLFEYFSETQRNKGNFPGRFSGRQFSNSRSEMNVSTLELGDSALYLCASSFGLAGPTDTQYFGPGTRLTVL.

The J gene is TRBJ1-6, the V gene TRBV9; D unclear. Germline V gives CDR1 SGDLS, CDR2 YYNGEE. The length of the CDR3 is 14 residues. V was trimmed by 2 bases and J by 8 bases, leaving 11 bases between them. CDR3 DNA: TGTGCCAGCAGCGTGAGGGCAGTAGATTCACCCCTCCACTTT. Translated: CASSVRAVDSPLHF.